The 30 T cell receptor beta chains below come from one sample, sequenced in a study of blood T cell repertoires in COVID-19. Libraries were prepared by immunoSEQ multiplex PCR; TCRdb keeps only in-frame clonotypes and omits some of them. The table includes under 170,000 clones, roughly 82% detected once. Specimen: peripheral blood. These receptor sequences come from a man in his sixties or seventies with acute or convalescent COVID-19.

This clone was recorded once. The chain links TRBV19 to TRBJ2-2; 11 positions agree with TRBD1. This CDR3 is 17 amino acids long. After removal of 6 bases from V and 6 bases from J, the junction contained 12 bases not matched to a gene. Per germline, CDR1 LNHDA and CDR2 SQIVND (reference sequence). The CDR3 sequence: CASRQSTGQGGSGELFF. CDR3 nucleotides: TGTGCCAGTAGGCAATCCACGGGACAGGGGGGCTCCGGGGAGCTGTTTTTT. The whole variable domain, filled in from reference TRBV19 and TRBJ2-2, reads DGGITQSPKYLFRKEGQNVTLSCEQNLNHDAMYWYRQDPGQGLRLIYYSQIVNDFQKGDIAEGYSVSREKKESFPLTVTSAQKNPTAFYLCASRQSTGQGGSGELFFGEGSRLTVL.

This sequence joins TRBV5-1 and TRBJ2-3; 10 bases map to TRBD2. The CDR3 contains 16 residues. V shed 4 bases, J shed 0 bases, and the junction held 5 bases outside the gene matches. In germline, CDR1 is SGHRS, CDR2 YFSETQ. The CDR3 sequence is CASSPGTSVSTDTQYF. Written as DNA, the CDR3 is TGCGCCAGCAGCCCCGGGACTAGCGTTAGCACAGATACGCAGTATTTT.

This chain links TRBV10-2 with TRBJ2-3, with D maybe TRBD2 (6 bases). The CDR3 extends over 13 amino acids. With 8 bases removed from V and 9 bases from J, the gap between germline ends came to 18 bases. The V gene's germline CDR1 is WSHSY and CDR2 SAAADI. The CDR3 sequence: CASRMEGLGTQYF. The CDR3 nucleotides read TGCGCCAGCCGCATGGAGGGTCTAGGGACGCAGTATTTT.

The CDR3 coding sequence is TGTGCCAGCAGTTACAAGACTCCAGCCGATTCACCCCTCCACTTT. As protein: CASSYKTPADSPLHF. The chain is built from TRBV6-5 and TRBJ1-6, with D uncertain. V lost 2 bases and J lost 8, with 13 bases in between. Per germline, CDR1 MNHEY and CDR2 SVGAGI. CDR3 length: 15 amino acids.

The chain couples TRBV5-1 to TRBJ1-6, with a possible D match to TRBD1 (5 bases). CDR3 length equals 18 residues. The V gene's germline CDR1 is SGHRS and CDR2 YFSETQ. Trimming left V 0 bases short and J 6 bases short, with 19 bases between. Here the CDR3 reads CASSLGPAKGGGNSPLHF. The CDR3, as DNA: TGCGCCAGCAGCTTGGGGCCAGCCAAGGGCGGGGGTAATTCACCCCTCCACTTT.

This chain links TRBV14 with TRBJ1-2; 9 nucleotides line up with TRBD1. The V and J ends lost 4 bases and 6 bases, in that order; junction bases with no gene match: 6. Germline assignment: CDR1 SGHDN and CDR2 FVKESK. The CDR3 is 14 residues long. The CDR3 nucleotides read TGTGCCAGCAGCCGTGTGGGACAGGGTAATGGCTACACCTTC. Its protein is CASSRVGQGNGYTF.

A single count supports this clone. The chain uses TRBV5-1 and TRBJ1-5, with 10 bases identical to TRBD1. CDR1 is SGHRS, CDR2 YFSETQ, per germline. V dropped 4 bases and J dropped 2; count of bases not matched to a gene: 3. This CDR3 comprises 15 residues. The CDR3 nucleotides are TGCGCCAGCAGCCGGACAGGGGGTGGCAATCAGCCCCAGCATTTT. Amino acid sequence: CASSRTGGGNQPQHF.

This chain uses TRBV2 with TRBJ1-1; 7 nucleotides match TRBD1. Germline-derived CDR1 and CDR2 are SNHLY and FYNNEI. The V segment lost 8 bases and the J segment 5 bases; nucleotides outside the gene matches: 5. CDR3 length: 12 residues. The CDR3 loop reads CASVQTGTEAFF. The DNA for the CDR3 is TGTGCCAGCGTGCAGACAGGGACTGAAGCTTTCTTT.

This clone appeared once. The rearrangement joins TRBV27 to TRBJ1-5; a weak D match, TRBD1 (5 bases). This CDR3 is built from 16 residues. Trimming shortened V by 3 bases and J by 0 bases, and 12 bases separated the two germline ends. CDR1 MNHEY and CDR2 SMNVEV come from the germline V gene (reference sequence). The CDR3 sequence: CASSLAPTGSNQPQHF. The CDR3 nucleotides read TGTGCCAGCAGTTTGGCTCCTACAGGTAGCAATCAGCCCCAGCATTTT.

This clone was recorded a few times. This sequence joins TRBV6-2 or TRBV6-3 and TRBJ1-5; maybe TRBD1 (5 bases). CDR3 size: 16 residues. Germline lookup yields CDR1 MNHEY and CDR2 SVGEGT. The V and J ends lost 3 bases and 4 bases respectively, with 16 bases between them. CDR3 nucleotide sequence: TGTGCCAGCAGTTATGTAACCGGGAGGGGAAATCAGCCCCAGCATTTT. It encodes CASSYVTGRGNQPQHF.

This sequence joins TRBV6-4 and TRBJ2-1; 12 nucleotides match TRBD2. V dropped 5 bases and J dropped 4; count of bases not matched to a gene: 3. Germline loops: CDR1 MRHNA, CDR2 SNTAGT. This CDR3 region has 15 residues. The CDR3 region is CASSLLAGGYNEQFF. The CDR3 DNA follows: TGTGCCAGCAGTTTACTAGCGGGAGGATACAATGAGCAGTTCTTC.

The CDR3 is CASSLRPAGSYEQYF. CDR3 nucleotide sequence: TGTGCCAGCAGCTTAAGGCCAGCGGGGTCCTACGAGCAGTACTTC. The chain carries TRBV7-2 and TRBJ2-7, with 7 bases that match TRBD2. This CDR3 is built from 15 residues. V shed 2 bases and J 1 base; nucleotides not matched to a gene: 5. Germline values: CDR1 SGHTA, CDR2 FQGNSA.

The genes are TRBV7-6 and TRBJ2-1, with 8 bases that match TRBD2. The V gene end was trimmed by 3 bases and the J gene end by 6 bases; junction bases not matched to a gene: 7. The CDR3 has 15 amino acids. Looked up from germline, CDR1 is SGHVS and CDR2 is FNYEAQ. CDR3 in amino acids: CASSFLLAGPNEQFF. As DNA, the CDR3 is TGTGCCAGCAGCTTTTTGCTAGCGGGTCCCAATGAGCAGTTCTTC.

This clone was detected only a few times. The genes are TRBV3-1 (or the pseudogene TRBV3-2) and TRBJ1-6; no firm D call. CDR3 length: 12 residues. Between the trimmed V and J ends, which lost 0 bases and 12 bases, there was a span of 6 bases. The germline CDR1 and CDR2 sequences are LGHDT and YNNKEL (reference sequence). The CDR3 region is CASSQEAGPLHF. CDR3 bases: TGTGCCAGCAGCCAAGAGGCGGGACCCCTCCACTTT.

CDR3 loop: CSVGWEGQPQHF. CDR3 in DNA: TGCAGCGTCGGATGGGAGGGTCAGCCCCAGCATTTT. The chain employs TRBV29-1 and TRBJ1-5; D is unresolved. Trimming cost V 6 bases and J 6 bases, with 12 bases left between them. Germline V gene sequence: CDR1 SQVTM, CDR2 ANQGSEA. CDR3 length: 12 amino acids.

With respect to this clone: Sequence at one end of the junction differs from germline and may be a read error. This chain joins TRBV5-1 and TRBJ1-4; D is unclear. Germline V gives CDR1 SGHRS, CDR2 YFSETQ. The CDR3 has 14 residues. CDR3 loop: CASSLEAVAVNLVF. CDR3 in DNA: TGCGCCAGCAGCTTGGAGGCGGTTGCGGTGAATTTGGTTTTT.

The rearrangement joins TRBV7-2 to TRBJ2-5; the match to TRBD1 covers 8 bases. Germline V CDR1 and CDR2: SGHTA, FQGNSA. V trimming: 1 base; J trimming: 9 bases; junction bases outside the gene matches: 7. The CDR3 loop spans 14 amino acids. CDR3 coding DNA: TGTGCCAGCAGCTTAGAAGGACAGGGAAGGGCCCAGTACTTC. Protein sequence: CASSLEGQGRAQYF.

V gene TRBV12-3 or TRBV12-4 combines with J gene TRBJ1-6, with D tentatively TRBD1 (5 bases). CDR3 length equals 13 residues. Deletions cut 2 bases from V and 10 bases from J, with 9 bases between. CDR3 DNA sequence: TGTGCCAGCAGTTTACTCGGGGGGTCACCCCTCCACTTT. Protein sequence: CASSLLGGSPLHF.

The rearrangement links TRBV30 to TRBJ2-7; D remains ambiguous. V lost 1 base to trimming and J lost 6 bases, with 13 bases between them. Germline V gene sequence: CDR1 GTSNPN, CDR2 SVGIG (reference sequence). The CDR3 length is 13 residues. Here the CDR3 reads CAWSGFAVGEQYF. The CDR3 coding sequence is TGTGCCTGGAGTGGATTCGCTGTCGGCGAGCAGTACTTC.

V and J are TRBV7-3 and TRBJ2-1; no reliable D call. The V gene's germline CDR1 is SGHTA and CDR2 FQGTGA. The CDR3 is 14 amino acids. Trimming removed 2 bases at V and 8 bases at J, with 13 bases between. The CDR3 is CASSLLTGSDEQFF. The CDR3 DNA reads TGTGCCAGCAGCTTACTGACTGGGTCCGATGAGCAGTTCTTC.

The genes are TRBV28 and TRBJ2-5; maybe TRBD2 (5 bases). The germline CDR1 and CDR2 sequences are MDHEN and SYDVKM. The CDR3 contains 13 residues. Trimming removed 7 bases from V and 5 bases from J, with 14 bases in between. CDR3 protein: CASKRAVWETQYF. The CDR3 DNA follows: TGTGCCAGCAAGAGGGCAGTCTGGGAGACCCAGTACTTC.

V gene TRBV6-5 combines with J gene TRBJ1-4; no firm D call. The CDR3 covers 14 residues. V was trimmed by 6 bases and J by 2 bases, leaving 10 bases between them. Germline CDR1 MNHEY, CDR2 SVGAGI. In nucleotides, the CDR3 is TGTGCCAGCAGGCCGGGGTCTACTAATGAAAAACTGTTTTTT. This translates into CASRPGSTNEKLFF.

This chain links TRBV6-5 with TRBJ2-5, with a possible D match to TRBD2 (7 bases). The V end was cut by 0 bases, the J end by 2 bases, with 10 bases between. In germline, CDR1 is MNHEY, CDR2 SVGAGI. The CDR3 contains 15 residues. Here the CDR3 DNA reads TGTGCCAGCAGTTACTCGAGGGGGGGTCAAGAGACCCAGTACTTC. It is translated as CASSYSRGGQETQYF.

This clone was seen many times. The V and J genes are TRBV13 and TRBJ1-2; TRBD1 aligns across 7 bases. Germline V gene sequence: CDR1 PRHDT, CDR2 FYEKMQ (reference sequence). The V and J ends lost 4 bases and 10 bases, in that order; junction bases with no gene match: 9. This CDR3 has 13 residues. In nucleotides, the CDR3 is TGTGCCAGCAGCTCCTTACGGACAGGAACCTACACCTTC. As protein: CASSSLRTGTYTF.

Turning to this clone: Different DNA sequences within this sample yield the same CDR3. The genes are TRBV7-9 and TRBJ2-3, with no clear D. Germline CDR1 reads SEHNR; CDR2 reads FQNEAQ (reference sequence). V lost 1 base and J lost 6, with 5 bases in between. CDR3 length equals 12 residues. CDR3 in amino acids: CASSLVSDTQYF. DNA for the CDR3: TGTGCCAGCAGCTTAGTCAGTGATACGCAGTATTTT.

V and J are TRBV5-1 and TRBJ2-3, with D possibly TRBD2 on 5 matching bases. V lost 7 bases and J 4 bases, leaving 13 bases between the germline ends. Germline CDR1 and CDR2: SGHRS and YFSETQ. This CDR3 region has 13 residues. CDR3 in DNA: TGCGCCAGCTCGGACCCCGGGGCAGATACGCAGTATTTT. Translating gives CASSDPGADTQYF.

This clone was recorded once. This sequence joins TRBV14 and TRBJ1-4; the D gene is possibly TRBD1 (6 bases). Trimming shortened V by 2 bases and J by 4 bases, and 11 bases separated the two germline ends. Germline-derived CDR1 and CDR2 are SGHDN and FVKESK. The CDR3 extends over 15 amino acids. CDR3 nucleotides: TGTGCCAGCAGCCAAACACGGACAGTTAATGAAAAACTGTTTTTT. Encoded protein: CASSQTRTVNEKLFF.

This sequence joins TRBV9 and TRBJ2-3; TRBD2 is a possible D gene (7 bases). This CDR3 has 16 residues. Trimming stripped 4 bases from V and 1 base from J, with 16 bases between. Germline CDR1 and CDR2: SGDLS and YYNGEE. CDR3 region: CASSILEGGGTDTQYF. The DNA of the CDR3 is TGTGCCAGCAGCATATTAGAGGGGGGGGGCACAGATACGCAGTATTTT.

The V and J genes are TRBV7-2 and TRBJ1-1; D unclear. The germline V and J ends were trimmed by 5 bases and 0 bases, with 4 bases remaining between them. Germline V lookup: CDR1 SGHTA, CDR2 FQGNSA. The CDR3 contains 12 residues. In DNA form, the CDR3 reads TGTGCCAGCAGCCTAATGAACACTGAAGCTTTCTTT. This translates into CASSLMNTEAFF.

CDR3 residues: CASRQGGTDTQYF. The CDR3 bases are TGTGCCAGCAGACAGGGGGGCACAGATACGCAGTATTTT. The gene calls are TRBV12-3 or TRBV12-4 and TRBJ2-3; 8 positions match TRBD1. Trimming at V came to 6 bases and at J to 1 base, leaving 0 bases not matched to a gene. The CDR3 extends over 13 amino acids.